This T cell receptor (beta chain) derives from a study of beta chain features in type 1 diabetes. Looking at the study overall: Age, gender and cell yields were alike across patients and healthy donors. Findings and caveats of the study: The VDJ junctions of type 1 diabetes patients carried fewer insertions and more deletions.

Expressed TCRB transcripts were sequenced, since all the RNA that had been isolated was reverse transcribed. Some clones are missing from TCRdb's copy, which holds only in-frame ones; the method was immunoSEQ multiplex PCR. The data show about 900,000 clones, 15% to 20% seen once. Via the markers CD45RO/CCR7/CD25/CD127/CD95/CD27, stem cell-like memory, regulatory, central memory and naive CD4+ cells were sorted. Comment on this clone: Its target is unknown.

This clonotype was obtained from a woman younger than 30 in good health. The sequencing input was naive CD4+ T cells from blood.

This CDR3 reads CASRRQGGTEAFF. The CDR3 DNA is TGTGCCAGTAGACGACAGGGTGGCACTGAAGCTTTCTTT. The V call is TRBV19, the J call TRBJ1-1; 7 bases match TRBD1. Trimming took 6 bases from V and 4 from J; bases not matched to a gene: 5. This CDR3 contains 13 residues. Per the germline V gene, CDR1 is LNHDA and CDR2 is SQIVND (reference sequence).